The 21 T cell receptor beta chains below come from one sample, sequenced in a study of T cells after yellow fever vaccination. Each CDR3 protein is one row after TCRdb ran MiXCR on the 5' RACE reads. The table records 340,000 or so distinct CDR3 sequences, around an eighth of them present only once. The sequences come from CD4+ T cells sorted from PBMCs, collected 15 days after the yellow fever booster vaccination. The receptors stem from a man aged 18 to 35 who received the YFV17D yellow fever vaccine.

This clonotype was detected ten times or more. The J gene is TRBJ1-4, the V gene TRBV18; D uncertain. Germline CDR1 KGHSH, CDR2 LQKENI. CDR3 size: 14 residues. V was clipped by 2 bases and J by 0 bases, with 4 bases between them. The CDR3 is CASSPVATNEKLFF. CDR3 DNA: TGTGCCAGCTCACCAGTTGCAACTAATGAAAAACTGTTTTTT.

This clonotype was seen more than once but under ten times. The rearrangement links TRBV28 to TRBJ1-5; 8 bases are shared with TRBD1. CDR1 MDHEN and CDR2 SYDVKM come from the germline V gene. V dropped 5 bases and J dropped 16; count of bases not matched to a gene: 10. There are 12 residues in the CDR3. CDR3 nucleotides: TGTGCCAGCAGTGTCGCCCCGACAGGGGCACATTTT. Translated, it gives CASSVAPTGAHF.

This chain joins TRBV29-1 and TRBJ1-1, with 9 bases matching TRBD1. The CDR3 runs 13 residues. The V gene's germline CDR1 is SQVTM and CDR2 ANQGSEA. The trim removed 4 bases at V and 3 bases at J, leaving 3 bases unmatched. This CDR3 reads CSVADRGDTEAFF. Written as DNA, the CDR3 is TGCAGCGTTGCTGACAGGGGGGACACTGAAGCTTTCTTT.

In this sample, this clonotype turned up a few times. V gene TRBV5-1 combines with J gene TRBJ2-1, with D possibly being TRBD2 (5 bases). The CDR3 is 13 amino acids. Deletions cut 7 bases from V and 8 bases from J, with 16 bases between. Germline CDR1 SGHRS, CDR2 YFSETQ. The CDR3 sequence: CASSRAWSDEQFF. The CDR3 DNA follows: TGCGCCAGCTCGAGGGCCTGGAGCGATGAGCAGTTCTTC.

This clonotype came up many times. V and J are TRBV4-3 and TRBJ2-2; D is unclear. CDR1 is LGHNA, CDR2 YSLEER, per germline. This CDR3 has 17 amino acids. V was clipped by 1 base and J by 0 bases, with 12 bases between them. The CDR3: CASSQVGSPTNTGELFF. The CDR3, as DNA: TGCGCCAGCAGCCAAGTGGGCAGCCCAACGAACACCGGGGAGCTGTTTTTT.

This clonotype was detected many times. The V and J genes are TRBV5-1 and TRBJ1-1; tentatively, D is TRBD1 (6 bases). CDR1 SGHRS and CDR2 YFSETQ come from the germline V gene. The V end was cut by 2 bases, the J end by 4 bases, with 12 bases between. The CDR3 runs 14 residues. The CDR3 DNA reads as TGCGCCAGCAGCTTCGGGGAGGGGGGCACTGAAGCTTTCTTT. Translating it yields CASSFGEGGTEAFF.

This clonotype has just a few counts. The chain has TRBV7-7 and TRBJ2-1; 15 positions match TRBD2. V shed 5 bases, J shed 2 bases, and the junction held 7 bases outside the gene matches. This CDR3 is 18 amino acids long. CDR1 is SSHAT and CDR2 is FNYEAQ in the germline V gene (reference sequence). The CDR3 loop reads CASSPRTSGGVTYNEQFF. DNA of the CDR3: TGTGCCAGCAGCCCCAGGACTAGCGGGGGGGTTACCTACAATGAGCAGTTCTTC.

This clonotype has more than one count but fewer than ten. V usage is TRBV20-1 and J usage is TRBJ1-4; D is perhaps TRBD1 (5 bases). The V end lost 6 bases, the J end lost 0 bases, and 20 bases lay between the germline ends. The CDR3 has 17 residues. Germline V gene sequence: CDR1 DFQATT, CDR2 SNEGSKA (reference sequence). The DNA for the CDR3 is TGCAGTGCCCCATCCGGGGGTAGCTTTACAACTAATGAAAAACTGTTTTTT. This codes for CSAPSGGSFTTNEKLFF.

The chain has TRBV7-6 and TRBJ2-6, with D possibly TRBD1 on 7 matching bases. The CDR3 covers 18 residues. Trimming took 8 bases from V and 0 from J, leaving 20 bases between them. Germline V lookup: CDR1 SGHVS, CDR2 FNYEAQ. CDR3 in amino acids: CASSRRGRGSSGANVLTF. As DNA, the CDR3 is TGTGCCAGCTCAAGGAGGGGCAGGGGGTCCTCTGGGGCCAACGTCCTGACTTTC.

There are a few counts of this clonotype. This chain joins TRBV6-5 and TRBJ1-1, with D tentatively TRBD1 (5 bases). The CDR3 contains 13 residues. Deletions cut 0 bases from V and 7 bases from J, with 9 bases between. Germline CDR1 MNHEY, CDR2 SVGAGI. CDR3 nucleotide sequence: TGTGCCAGCAGTTACTCGGGGCAGGGTGAAGCTTTCTTT. This translates into CASSYSGQGEAFF.

This CDR3 is CASSLLTSYFPGELFF. The CDR3 DNA reads as TGTGCCAGCAGCTTGTTAACTAGCTATTTCCCCGGGGAGCTGTTTTTT. The chain employs TRBV5-8 and TRBJ2-2; D might be TRBD2 (6 bases). V lost 1 base and J lost 6, with 16 bases in between. The CDR3 has 16 residues. Germline loops: CDR1 SGHTS, CDR2 YDEGEE.

The CDR3 bases are TGTGCCAGCAGCCTACAACAGGGGGACTATGGCTACACCTTC. Encoded protein: CASSLQQGDYGYTF. The chain has TRBV7-2 and TRBJ1-2; TRBD1 aligns across 8 bases. Germline V lookup: CDR1 SGHTA, CDR2 FQGNSA. Trimming at V came to 5 bases and at J to 3 bases, leaving 5 bases not matched to a gene. The CDR3 has 14 residues.

The sample holds many counts of this clonotype. J is TRBJ2-3 and V is TRBV28, with TRBD1 matching 7 bases. Germline V lookup: CDR1 MDHEN, CDR2 SYDVKM. The CDR3 consists of 13 residues. Germline trimming cut 6 bases from V and 7 bases from J; bases unmatched to any gene: 7. CDR3 DNA: TGTGCCAGCAGAGACAGGGAGTGGTATACGCAGTATTTT. The encoded protein is CASRDREWYTQYF.

The gene calls are TRBV6-5 and TRBJ1-4; TRBD1 matches at 11 bases. CDR1 and CDR2 (germline): MNHEY, SVGAGI. J lost 7 bases, V lost 5 bases, and 6 bases had no gene match. CDR3 length: 15 amino acids. The CDR3 loop is CASSQGGTGGEKLFF. CDR3 nucleotide sequence: TGTGCCAGCAGTCAAGGCGGGACAGGGGGTGAAAAACTGTTTTTT.

This clonotype has more than one count but fewer than ten. This sequence joins TRBV27 and TRBJ2-1; perhaps TRBD1 as D (6 bases). Trimming left V 3 bases short and J 9 bases short, with 12 bases between. The CDR3 totals 13 residues. From germline, CDR1 is MNHEY and CDR2 SMNVEV (reference sequence). The CDR3 DNA reads as TGTGCCAGCAGTTTGTTTCAGGGGCCTGAGCAGTTCTTC. Translating it yields CASSLFQGPEQFF.

This clonotype was recorded a few times. The V call is TRBV4-3, the J call TRBJ2-5, with 11 bases matching TRBD1. The CDR3 has 15 residues. The V segment lost 4 bases and the J segment 5 bases; nucleotides outside the gene matches: 6. Germline V gene lookup returns CDR1 LGHNA and CDR2 YSLEER. CDR3 coding DNA: TGCGCCAGCAGCCTCGGACAGGGGGCACAGGAGACCCAGTACTTC. Residues: CASSLGQGAQETQYF.

The chain is built from TRBV5-1 and TRBJ2-3; D is tentatively TRBD1 or TRBD2 (6 bases each). The CDR3 runs to 15 residues. CDR1 is SGHRS, CDR2 YFSETQ, per germline. V was cut by 2 bases and J by 1 base, with 11 bases left in between. CDR3 in DNA: TGCGCCAGCAGCTTCGGGGGCACGGGCACAGATACGCAGTATTTT. This gives the protein CASSFGGTGTDTQYF.

The table lists this clonotype with a few counts. The chain couples TRBV9 to TRBJ1-6; 7 bases are a match to TRBD1. This CDR3 contains 15 residues. Germline V CDR1 and CDR2: SGDLS, YYNGEE. J lost 9 bases, V lost 0 bases, and 6 bases had no gene match. The CDR3 sequence: CASSVGKGAVSPLHF. In nucleotides, the CDR3 is TGTGCCAGCAGCGTAGGCAAGGGGGCTGTTTCACCCCTCCACTTT.

The chain joins TRBV6-2 or TRBV6-3 to TRBJ2-5; D is possibly TRBD1 (5 bases). Trimming took 8 bases from V and 1 from J, leaving 23 bases between them. CDR1 is MNHEY and CDR2 is SVGEGT in the germline V gene. This CDR3 has 17 residues. The DNA for the CDR3 is TGTGCCAGCGGTTCGGGCAAGGGGCCAAGGGGCCAAGAGACCCAGTACTTC. Encoded protein: CASGSGKGPRGQETQYF.

This clonotype has just one count. The V and J genes are TRBV6-5 and TRBJ1-1, with D possibly matching TRBD1 (5 bases). Germline V gene lookup returns CDR1 MNHEY and CDR2 SVGAGI. Trimming removed 10 bases from V and 7 bases from J, with 22 bases in between. The CDR3 has 14 residues. The CDR3 coding sequence is TGTGCCACTATGTCTTTCGGGGGTAATGGTGAAGCTTTCTTT. It specifies CATMSFGGNGEAFF.

The chain uses TRBV7-2 and TRBJ2-7; TRBD2 might be the D (6 bases). This CDR3 comprises 13 residues. V shed 6 bases and J shed 0 bases, with 9 bases lying between them. Germline V gene data show CDR1 as SGHTA and CDR2 as FQGNSA. The CDR3 reads CASRGRNSYEQYF. In DNA, the CDR3 is TGTGCCAGCAGGGGGAGGAACTCCTACGAGCAGTACTTC.